Shown below are 26 T cell receptor beta chains from a single sample sequenced in a study of control samples from healthy donors and cancer patients. Here immunoSEQ multiplex PCR was the method, and the copy in TCRdb shows in-frame clones only, minus some. Of about 92,000 clones listed, roughly 78% are singletons. The sample taken for sequencing was blood. The receptors derive from an older woman in good health.

The chain couples TRBV2 to TRBJ1-5; possible D gene TRBD1, 6 bases. Germline CDR1 is SNHLY and CDR2 is FYNNEI. This CDR3 comprises 13 residues. The germline V and J ends were trimmed by 6 bases and 3 bases, with 9 bases remaining between them. The CDR3 DNA sequence: TGTGCCAGCAGGGACAGCGCCAATCAGCCCCAGCATTTT. Translation gives CASRDSANQPQHF.

This clone was seen a single time. The chain recombines TRBV7-9 with TRBJ2-6; no definite D call. CDR1 and CDR2 from the germline V gene are SEHNR and FQNEAQ (reference sequence). Deletions cut 5 bases from V and 2 bases from J, with 7 bases between. The CDR3 is 14 amino acids. The CDR3 is CASSPSPGANVLTF. The CDR3 DNA follows: TGTGCCAGCAGCCCGAGCCCTGGGGCCAACGTCCTGACTTTC.

The rearrangement uses TRBV7-2 and TRBJ2-1, with TRBD2 matching 8 bases. CDR1 is SGHTA and CDR2 is FQGNSA in the germline V gene. The V segment lost 5 bases and the J segment 0 bases; nucleotides outside the gene matches: 3. This CDR3 comprises 15 residues. The CDR3 protein is CASSPLAVSYNEQFF. The DNA for the CDR3 is TGTGCCAGCAGCCCACTAGCGGTCTCCTACAATGAGCAGTTCTTC.

This rearrangement joins TRBV19 to TRBJ2-7; 9 bases agree with TRBD1. The ends lost 6 bases at V and 5 bases at J; junction bases unmatched: 8. Germline lookup yields CDR1 LNHDA and CDR2 SQIVND (reference sequence). This CDR3 has 14 amino acids. The CDR3: CASSPRDRADEQYF. CDR3 coding DNA: TGTGCCAGTAGCCCCCGGGACAGGGCTGACGAGCAGTACTTC.

The J gene is TRBJ2-7, the V gene TRBV7-2; 8 bases are a match to TRBD1. Germline CDR1 and CDR2: SGHTA and FQGNSA. The trim removed 1 base at V and 6 bases at J, leaving 11 bases unmatched. CDR3 length: 16 residues. This chain's CDR3 is CASSLGTGSASREQYF. The CDR3 DNA reads as TGTGCCAGCAGCTTAGGGACAGGGTCGGCGTCCCGCGAGCAGTACTTC.

The chain carries TRBV23-1 and TRBJ1-6; no reliable D call. TRBV23-1 counts as an open reading frame of uncertain function. CDR3 length equals 15 residues. Between the trimmed V and J ends, which lost 4 bases and 7 bases, there was a span of 14 bases. The CDR3 bases are TGCGCCAGCAGTCCGGCGGGAGACAACAATTCACCCCTCCACTTT. Translation: CASSPAGDNNSPLHF.

The chain couples TRBV5-1 to TRBJ1-6; 7 nucleotides line up with TRBD1. Germline CDR1 is SGHRS and CDR2 is YFSETQ. The trim removed 4 bases at V and 6 bases at J, leaving 4 bases unmatched. CDR3 size: 14 residues. CDR3 loop: CASSVGTVNSPLHF. CDR3 nucleotides: TGCGCCAGCAGCGTAGGGACAGTTAATTCACCCCTCCACTTT. The whole variable domain, remainder taken from reference TRBV5-1 and TRBJ1-6, is KAGVTQTPRYLIKTRGQQVTLSCSPISGHRSVSWYQQTPGQGLQFLFEYFSETQRNKGNFPGRFSGRQFSNSRSEMNVSTLELGDSALYLCASSVGTVNSPLHFGNGTRLTVT.

Comment on this clone: Possible read error: a much larger clone is one base away. The chain joins TRBV28 to TRBJ2-7; D remains unclear. In germline, CDR1 is MDHEN, CDR2 SYDVKM. V was trimmed by 5 bases and J by 3 bases, leaving 2 bases between them. The CDR3 runs to 10 residues. The CDR3: CASSVYEQYF. CDR3 in DNA: TGTGCCAGCAGTGTCTACGAGCAGTACTTC.

This rearrangement joins TRBV5-1 to TRBJ2-7, with 8 bases identical to TRBD2. The ends lost 0 bases at V and 2 bases at J; junction bases unmatched: 4. Germline loops: CDR1 SGHRS, CDR2 YFSETQ. CDR3 length: 15 amino acids. The CDR3 loop reads CASSLERTSTYEQYF. CDR3 DNA: TGCGCCAGCAGCTTGGAGAGGACTAGCACCTACGAGCAGTACTTC.

V and J are TRBV19 and TRBJ2-2; D gene unclear. Trimming stripped 9 bases from V and 1 base from J, with 12 bases between. This CDR3 is built from 14 residues. The germline V gene has CDR1 LNHDA and CDR2 SQIVND (reference sequence). CDR3 sequence reads: CARPLDENTGELFF. The CDR3, as DNA: TGTGCCAGGCCCTTGGATGAGAACACCGGGGAGCTGTTTTTT.

This clone occurred a few times. V is TRBV7-7 and J is TRBJ2-5, with D hard to call. V dropped 5 bases and J dropped 2 bases, with 3 bases sitting between them. There are 11 residues in the CDR3. Germline-derived CDR1 and CDR2 are SSHAT and FNYEAQ (reference sequence). CDR3 bases: TGTGCCAGCAGCCAACAAGAGACCCAGTACTTC. Amino acid sequence: CASSQQETQYF.

The chain is built from TRBV13 and TRBJ1-3, with 8 positions matching TRBD1. V dropped 5 bases and J dropped 6; count of bases not matched to a gene: 15. This CDR3 has 17 residues. Germline V gene sequence: CDR1 PRHDT, CDR2 FYEKMQ (reference sequence). The CDR3 protein is CASSRTATGGIPNTIYF. As DNA, the CDR3 is TGTGCCAGCAGCAGAACCGCCACAGGGGGTATTCCAAACACCATATATTTT.

The chain is built from TRBV2 and TRBJ1-1; TRBD1 agrees at 11 bases. The CDR3 sequence is 14 residues long. Germline V gene data show CDR1 as SNHLY and CDR2 as FYNNEI. Trimming cost V 4 bases and J 5 bases; bases outside gene matches: 3. This CDR3 is CASSGDRGRTEAFF. The CDR3 DNA reads as TGTGCCAGCAGTGGGGACAGGGGGAGAACTGAAGCTTTCTTT.

The CDR3 is CASWVLRNTEAFF. CDR3 DNA: TGTGCCAGTTGGGTACTTAGGAACACTGAAGCTTTCTTT. The chain joins TRBV6-5 to TRBJ1-1, with D hard to call. V dropped 9 bases and J dropped 1 base, with 12 bases sitting between them. This CDR3 contains 13 residues. Germline CDR1 MNHEY, CDR2 SVGAGI.

The rearrangement links TRBV7-2 to TRBJ2-5, with 9 bases lining up with TRBD1. J was trimmed by 2 bases and V by 4 bases; bases with no gene match: 5. This CDR3 is 15 amino acids long. From germline, CDR1 is SGHTA and CDR2 FQGNSA. CDR3: CASSSDRGLQETQYF. The DNA for the CDR3 is TGTGCCAGCAGCTCCGACAGGGGGTTACAAGAGACCCAGTACTTC.

V usage is TRBV7-2 and J usage is TRBJ2-1; 9 bases align to TRBD2. The CDR3 runs 16 residues. The germline V gene encodes CDR1 SGHTA and CDR2 FQGNSA. With 2 bases clipped from V and 2 bases from J, the junction kept 4 bases outside the gene matches. The CDR3 reads CASSLMGGGAYNEQFF. CDR3 DNA sequence: TGTGCCAGCAGCTTAATGGGCGGGGGGGCCTACAATGAGCAGTTCTTC. The full variable domain, rest sourced from reference TRBV7-2 and TRBJ2-1, is GAGVSQSPSNKVTEKGKDVELRCDPISGHTALYWYRQSLGQGLEFLIYFQGNSAPDKSGLPSDRFSAERTGGSVSTLTIQRTQQEDSAVYLCASSLMGGGAYNEQFFGPGTRLTVL.

This chain connects TRBV27 to TRBJ2-3; 12 bases fit TRBD2. The CDR3 spans 15 residues. The trim removed 6 bases at V and 2 bases at J, leaving 3 bases unmatched. CDR1 MNHEY and CDR2 SMNVEV come from the germline V gene (reference sequence). This CDR3 is CASRTSGSPTDTQYF. CDR3 coding DNA: TGTGCCAGCAGGACTAGCGGGAGTCCCACAGATACGCAGTATTTT.

CDR3 in amino acids: CASSWTANTEAFF. CDR3 DNA sequence: TGTGCCAGCAGCTGGACAGCGAACACTGAAGCTTTCTTT. V is TRBV7-2 and J is TRBJ1-1; TRBD1 is a possible D gene (6 bases). The V gene lost 4 bases and the J gene lost 1 base, with 7 bases spanning the gap. The germline CDR1 and CDR2 sequences are SGHTA and FQGNSA. This CDR3 region has 13 residues.

This chain connects TRBV7-9 to TRBJ2-3; possible D gene TRBD2, 6 bases. Germline V lookup: CDR1 SEHNR, CDR2 FQNEAQ (reference sequence). This CDR3 has 14 amino acids. V lost 3 bases and J 6 bases, leaving 13 bases between the germline ends. Here the CDR3 reads CASSFALAGDTQYF. The DNA of the CDR3 is TGTGCCAGCAGCTTTGCACTAGCAGGGGATACGCAGTATTTT. Based on the CDR3 plus reference TRBV7-9 and TRBJ2-3, the full variable domain is DTGVSQNPRHKITKRGQNVTFRCDPISEHNRLYWYRQTLGQGPEFLTYFQNEAQLEKSRLLSDRFSAERPKGSFSTLEIQRTEQGDSAMYLCASSFALAGDTQYFGPGTRLTVL.

The chain employs TRBV5-4 and TRBJ2-1; D might be TRBD1 or TRBD2, each matching 5 bases. V lost 0 bases to trimming and J lost 4 bases, with 14 bases between them. Germline V gives CDR1 SGHNT, CDR2 YYREEE (reference sequence). The CDR3 length is 16 residues. CDR3 DNA: TGTGCCAGCAGCTTGGGGGGGAGTGACGGGTACAATGAGCAGTTCTTC. Its translation: CASSLGGSDGYNEQFF.

The V call is TRBV3-1 (or the pseudogene TRBV3-2), the J call TRBJ2-5, with 9 nucleotides matching TRBD2. V was clipped by 6 bases and J by 2 bases; unmatched bases: 4. CDR1 is LGHDT and CDR2 is YNNKEL in the germline V gene (reference sequence). The CDR3 loop spans 14 amino acids. The DNA of the CDR3 is TGTGCCAGCAGACGACTAGCGGCACAAGAGACCCAGTACTTC. As protein: CASRRLAAQETQYF.

The chain employs TRBV11-1 and TRBJ2-7; D perhaps matches TRBD2 (6 bases). There are 14 residues in the CDR3. V was cut by 1 base and J by 0 bases, with 7 bases left in between. Per the germline V gene, CDR1 is SGHAT and CDR2 is FQDESV (reference sequence). CDR3 DNA: TGTGCCAGCAGCTTAGACGGGAGCTCCTACGAGCAGTACTTC. Amino acids: CASSLDGSSYEQYF. Combining the CDR3 with reference TRBV11-1 and TRBJ2-7 gives the whole variable domain EAEVAQSPRYKITEKSQAVAFWCDPISGHATLYWYRQILGQGPELLVQFQDESVVDDSQLPKDRFSAERLKGVDSTLKIQPAELGDSAMYLCASSLDGSSYEQYFGPGTRLTVT.

The J gene is TRBJ2-3, the V gene TRBV19, with 8 bases lining up with TRBD1. Looked up from germline, CDR1 is LNHDA and CDR2 is SQIVND (reference sequence). With V trimmed by 6 bases and J by 3 bases, 8 bases remained unmatched. This CDR3 has 15 amino acids. The CDR3 coding sequence is TGTGCCAGTAGCGACTCAGGGGGCCCAACAGATACGCAGTATTTT. Translating gives CASSDSGGPTDTQYF.

This chain uses TRBV27 with TRBJ1-2, with D hard to call. Germline V gives CDR1 MNHEY, CDR2 SMNVEV (reference sequence). The ends were cut back, 6 bases at V and 8 bases at J, with 16 bases in the middle. CDR3 length: 13 residues. The CDR3 is CASRLDITGGYTF. Here the CDR3 DNA reads TGTGCCAGCAGACTAGACATAACTGGGGGCTACACCTTC.

DNA for the CDR3: TGTGCCAGCAGAGACCAGGGTATAGGAAACTATGGCTACACCTTC. Protein sequence: CASRDQGIGNYGYTF. This rearrangement joins TRBV7-2 to TRBJ1-2, with D maybe TRBD1 (5 bases). The CDR3 consists of 15 residues. The V and J ends lost 6 bases and 2 bases respectively, with 16 bases between them. Germline-derived CDR1 and CDR2 are SGHTA and FQGNSA.

The chain links TRBV14 to TRBJ1-5; 7 bases line up with TRBD1. V shed 9 bases, J shed 0 bases, and the junction held 17 bases outside the gene matches. There are 18 residues in the CDR3. The germline CDR1 and CDR2 sequences are SGHDN and FVKESK. Written as DNA, the CDR3 is TGTGCCAGAACCCCGGGACAGTACCGGATCTATAGCAATCAGCCCCAGCATTTT. Amino acids: CARTPGQYRIYSNQPQHF.